These T cell receptor beta chains were read from a single sample in a study of T cell responses to AZD1222 COVID-19 vaccine. Sequenced by immunoSEQ multiplex PCR; TCRdb stores in-frame clones only, minus some. In the table there are 150,000 or so clones, around nine tenths of which are singletons. The sample in question was peripheral blood, obtained on day 0 of AZD1222 vaccination. Receptors originate from an adult in good health. Both conserved end residues are part of each CDR3. The order of the fields is J gene, D gene, clone size, V gene, CDR3 DNA, CDR3 protein. A D gene is named only where the DNA matches it firmly. Where a row states a size, it is once, few, many or the class of an expanded clone; other rows omit it.

>TRBJ1-2|-|-|TRBV11-2
TGTGCCAGCAGCTTAGATTCCCTCCTGACAGGAACGGATGGCTACACCTTC
CASSLDSLLTGTDGYTF
>TRBJ2-7|TRBD1|-|TRBV19
TGTGCCAGTAGGCCGGGACAGTTATCCTACGAGCAGTACTTC
CASRPGQLSYEQYF
>TRBJ2-1|-|-|TRBV19
TGTGCCAGTAGTACCCTAGAGGCGGGTAGCTCCTACAATGAGCAGTTCTTC
CASSTLEAGSSYNEQFF
>TRBJ2-7|-|-|TRBV7-2
TGTGCCAGCAGCCCCTCCCCAGCATCCTACGAGCAGTACTTC
CASSPSPASYEQYF
>TRBJ1-2|-|-|TRBV6-6
TGTGCCAGCAGTTTCGACAGTCGCTATGGCTACACCTTC
CASSFDSRYGYTF
>TRBJ1-2|-|-|TRBV28
TGTGCCAGCAGTCGCGAGAGTTACTATGGCTACACCTTC
CASSRESYYGYTF
>TRBJ2-3|-|-|TRBV7-3
TGTGCCAGCAGCTTATTGGGTCTAAGCACAGATACGCAGTATTTT
CASSLLGLSTDTQYF
>TRBJ1-3|-|-|TRBV20-1
TGCAGTGCCCTAAGGGACACCATATATTTT
CSALRDTIYF
>TRBJ1-2|-|-|TRBV15
TGTGCCACCAGCAGCCATGGCGACAGAGGATATGGCTACACCTTC
CATSSHGDRGYGYTF
>TRBJ2-7|-|once|TRBV9
TGTGCCAGCAGCGTAGAACCGTCCGGCGAGCAGTACTTC
CASSVEPSGEQYF
>TRBJ2-7|-|-|TRBV25-1
TGTGCCAGCAGTGAATATACTTACGAGCAGTACTTC
CASSEYTYEQYF
>TRBJ1-1|-|-|TRBV27
TGTGCCAGCAGGGGGATCCAACAAGCTTTCTTT
CASRGIQQAFF
>TRBJ1-2|-|-|TRBV9
TGTGCCAGCAGCGTAGGACAAGGCGACTATGGCTACACCTTC
CASSVGQGDYGYTF
>TRBJ2-5|-|-|TRBV7-3
TGTGCCAGCAGCTTAACGCCCAGGGGCAGGGAGACCCAGTACTTC
CASSLTPRGRETQYF
>TRBJ1-2|-|-|TRBV11-2
TGTGCCAGCAGGGCTCAGGGAGGAGGCTACACCTTC
CASRAQGGGYTF
>TRBJ1-5|-|-|TRBV3-1/TRBV3-2
TGTGCCAGCAGCCCCCGATCGGGGGGCGGTCAGCCCCAGCATTTT
CASSPRSGGGQPQHF
>TRBJ2-5|TRBD2|-|TRBV11-2
TGTGCCAGCAGCCCAAGGACTAGAGCAGTTGAGACCCAGTACTTC
CASSPRTRAVETQYF
>TRBJ2-7|-|-|TRBV13
TGTGCCAGCAGCCCCTCCCTCCTAACCTACGAGCAGTACTTC
CASSPSLLTYEQYF
>TRBJ1-5|-|-|TRBV19
TGTGCCAGTAGTACGACAGGACGGCAGCCCCAGCATTTT
CASSTTGRQPQHF
>TRBJ2-1|TRBD2|-|TRBV3-1/TRBV3-2
TGTGCCAGCAGCCAAGAAAGCGGGAGCTTCGTTGAGCAGTTCTTC
CASSQESGSFVEQFF
>TRBJ1-1|-|-|TRBV12-3/TRBV12-4
TGTGCCAGCAGTACGACTGCGGAAGCTTTCTTT
CASSTTAEAFF
>TRBJ1-2|-|-|TRBV18
TGTGCCAGCTCACCTGGGGGGGACGGCTACACCTTC
CASSPGGDGYTF
>TRBJ2-7|TRBD2|-|TRBV5-1
TGCGCCAGCATGGAGCGGGGCTCCTCCTACGAGCAGTACTTC
CASMERGSSYEQYF
>TRBJ1-1|TRBD1|few|TRBV5-1
TGCGCCAGCAGCGGACAGGGGGCGGGCACTGAAGCTTTCTTT
CASSGQGAGTEAFF
>TRBJ1-1|TRBD1|-|TRBV11-2
TGTGCCAGCAGCCCCAGACAGGGAAACACTGAAGCTTTCTTT
CASSPRQGNTEAFF
>TRBJ2-1|TRBD2|-|TRBV6-2/TRBV6-3
TGTGCCAGCAGTTATGAACCGGGACTAGCGGGTCTGAGCTCCTACAATGAGCAGTTCTTC
CASSYEPGLAGLSSYNEQFF
>TRBJ2-3|-|-|TRBV28
TGTGCCAGCAGTTTCCCAGGGCGAGATACGCAGTATTTT
CASSFPGRDTQYF
>TRBJ1-5|-|-|TRBV7-9
TGTGCCAGCAGCCTACGGGACATTGGCCTTGGGGATCAGCCCCAGCATTTT
CASSLRDIGLGDQPQHF
>TRBJ2-7|-|-|TRBV6-6
TGTGCCAGCAGTCCCCTGGACGAGCAGTACTTC
CASSPLDEQYF
>TRBJ1-2|TRBD1|-|TRBV4-2
TGTGCCAGCAGCCCGCCGGGACAGGGTAATGGCTACACCTTC
CASSPPGQGNGYTF
>TRBJ2-7|-|-|TRBV18
TGTGCCAGCTCACCACAACCAACCTACGAGCAGTACTTC
CASSPQPTYEQYF
>TRBJ1-6|-|-|TRBV19
TGTGCCAGTAGTATTACAAGGAGCGGAAGCTCCTATAATTCACCCCTCCACTTT
CASSITRSGSSYNSPLHF
>TRBJ1-1|-|-|TRBV5-1
TGCGCCAGCAGCTTACGCGGGGGGAACACTGAAGCTTTCTTT
CASSLRGGNTEAFF
>TRBJ2-7|-|-|TRBV5-1
TGCGCCAGCAGCATCCTCGCGGACGAGCAGTACTTC
CASSILADEQYF
>TRBJ2-5|-|-|TRBV4-3
TGCGCCAGCAGCCAAGAAGGGGGTGTAGAGACCCAGTACTTC
CASSQEGGVETQYF
>TRBJ1-1|-|-|TRBV5-1
TGCGCCAGCAGCCCGTCCGGCCCTAACACTGAAGCTTTCTTT
CASSPSGPNTEAFF
>TRBJ1-5|-|-|TRBV28
TGTGCCAGCATCCCACAGACGGCGTACAATCAGCCCCAGCATTTT
CASIPQTAYNQPQHF
>TRBJ1-5|TRBD1|-|TRBV18
TGTGCCAGCTCACCGGGACAGGGGGATCAGCCCCAGCATTTT
CASSPGQGDQPQHF
>TRBJ2-7|-|few|TRBV5-1
TGCGCCAGCAGCTTCGGACGGACGGCCGTTTACGAGCAGTACTTC
CASSFGRTAVYEQYF